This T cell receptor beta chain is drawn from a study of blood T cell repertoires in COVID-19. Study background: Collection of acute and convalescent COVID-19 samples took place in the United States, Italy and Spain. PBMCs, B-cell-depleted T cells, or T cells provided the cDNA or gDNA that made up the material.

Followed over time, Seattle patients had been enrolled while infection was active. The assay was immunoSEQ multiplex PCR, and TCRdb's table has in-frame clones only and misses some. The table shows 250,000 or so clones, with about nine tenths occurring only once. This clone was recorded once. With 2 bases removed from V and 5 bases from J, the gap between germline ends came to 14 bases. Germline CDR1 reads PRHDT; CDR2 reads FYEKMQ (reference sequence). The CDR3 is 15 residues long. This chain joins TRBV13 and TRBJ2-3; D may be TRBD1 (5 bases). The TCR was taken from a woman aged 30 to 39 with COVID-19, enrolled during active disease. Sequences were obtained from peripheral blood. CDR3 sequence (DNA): TGTGCCAGCAGCTTACAGATTGGTAGGGGAGATACGCAGTATTTT. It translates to CASSLQIGRGDTQYF.